These T cell receptor beta chains were read from a single sample in a study of T cells expressing NK-cell markers. TCRdb re-called the 5' RACE reads; one entry per CDR3 protein, DNA not given. The sample features roughly 170,000 distinct CDR3 sequences, with about a fifth in its top ten. Sequenced material: blood T cells: a sorted CD56 or NKG2C T cell subset, CD4+ or CD8+ T cells, or bulk PBMC T cells (not recorded which). Receptor source: a woman aged 18-70 years in good health. The CDR3 runs from the conserved cysteine through the conserved F or W.

J: TRBJ1-1; V: TRBV20-1; CDR3: CSARSAGAYAFF
J: TRBJ2-7; V: TRBV6-1; CDR3: CASSHGGFVSSYEQYF
J: TRBJ1-1; V: TRBV5-6; CDR3: CASSFSRWAEAFF
J: TRBJ1-6; V: TRBV6-1; CDR3: CASSPRDRGYSPLHF
J: TRBJ2-3; V: TRBV3-1; CDR3: CASSRAADTQYF
J: TRBJ2-7; V: TRBV5-1; CDR3: CASSLESGLSLYEQYF
J: TRBJ2-1; V: TRBV2; CDR3: CASNRGGGPFF
J: TRBJ2-7; V: TRBV10-3; CDR3: CASRLAGPYEQYF
J: TRBJ2-3; V: TRBV20-1; CDR3: CSARGASGGVSTDTQYF
J: TRBJ2-1; V: TRBV7-8; CDR3: CASSLDRGPVSSYNEQFF
J: TRBJ2-5; V: TRBV4-2; CDR3: CASSQAGTLAGVMKTQYF
J: TRBJ2-1; V: TRBV27; CDR3: CASRLSGSNEQFF
J: TRBJ1-4; V: TRBV4-2; CDR3: CASSLTRDRGEKLFF
J: TRBJ1-1; V: TRBV12-3/TRBV12-4; CDR3: CASSPGQLFNTEAFF